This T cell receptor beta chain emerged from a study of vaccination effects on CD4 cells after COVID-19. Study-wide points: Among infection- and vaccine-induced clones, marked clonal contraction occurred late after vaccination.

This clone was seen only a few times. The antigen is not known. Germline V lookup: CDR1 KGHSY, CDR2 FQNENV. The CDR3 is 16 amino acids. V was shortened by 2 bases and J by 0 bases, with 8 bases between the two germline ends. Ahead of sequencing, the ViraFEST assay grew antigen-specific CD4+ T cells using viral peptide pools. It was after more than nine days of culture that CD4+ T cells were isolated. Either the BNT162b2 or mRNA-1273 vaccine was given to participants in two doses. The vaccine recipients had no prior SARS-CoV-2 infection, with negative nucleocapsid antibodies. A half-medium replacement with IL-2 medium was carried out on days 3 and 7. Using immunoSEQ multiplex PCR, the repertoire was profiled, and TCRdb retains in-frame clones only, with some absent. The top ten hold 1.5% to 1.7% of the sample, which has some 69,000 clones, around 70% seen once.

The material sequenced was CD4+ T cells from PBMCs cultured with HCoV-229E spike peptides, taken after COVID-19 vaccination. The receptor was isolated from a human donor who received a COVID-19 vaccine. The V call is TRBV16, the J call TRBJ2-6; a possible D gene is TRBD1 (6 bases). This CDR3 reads CASSQQGHSGANVLTF. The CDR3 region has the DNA TGTGCCAGCAGCCAACAGGGGCACTCTGGGGCCAACGTCCTGACTTTC.